A single sample is the source of the 11 T cell receptor beta chains below, sequenced in a study of blood T cell repertoires in COVID-19. Clones were sequenced by immunoSEQ multiplex PCR, and TCRdb holds only the in-frame ones, with some missing. The sample carries 150,000 to 180,000 clones, under 90% recorded once. Source material: PBMCs or T cells enriched from blood (not recorded which). The receptors were gathered from a man aged 50-59 years who had recovered from COVID-19.

V is TRBV18 and J is TRBJ1-5, with TRBD1 matching 11 bases. V gave up 4 bases and J gave up 7 bases; unmatched junction bases: 3. CDR3 length: 14 amino acids. Germline CDR1 is KGHSH and CDR2 is LQKENI. The CDR3 DNA reads as TGTGCCAGCTCACAGGGACAGGGGGGACAGCCCCAGCATTTT. This gives the protein CASSQGQGGQPQHF.

DNA of the CDR3: TGTGCCAGTAACAAACAGGGGGCGCTGGGAGAGACCCAGTACTTC. Protein: CASNKQGALGETQYF. The chain couples TRBV19 to TRBJ2-5, with 9 bases lining up with TRBD1. V trimming: 7 bases; J trimming: 4 bases; junction bases outside the gene matches: 10. The CDR3 totals 15 residues. Germline V gene data show CDR1 as LNHDA and CDR2 as SQIVND (reference sequence).

The DNA for the CDR3 is TGCGCCAGCGAACCGGGACAGGGCGGGATGAACACTGAAGCTTTCTTT. Encoded protein: CASEPGQGGMNTEAFF. The rearrangement joins TRBV4-1 to TRBJ1-1; 9 bases fit TRBD1. The germline CDR1 and CDR2 sequences are MGHRA and YSYEKL. V was pared by 8 bases and J by 0 bases, with 10 bases of the junction left unmatched. This CDR3 has 16 amino acids.

V and J are TRBV7-9 and TRBJ1-1; D perhaps matches TRBD1 (5 bases). This CDR3 has 13 amino acids. Trimming stripped 8 bases from V and 1 base from J, with 11 bases between. Germline values: CDR1 SEHNR, CDR2 FQNEAQ (reference sequence). The CDR3 DNA follows: TGTGCCAGCGAAATTCAGGGGAACACTGAAGCTTTCTTT. The encoded protein is CASEIQGNTEAFF.

This chain connects TRBV29-1 to TRBJ2-1; TRBD1 agrees at 8 bases. CDR1 is SQVTM and CDR2 is ANQGSEA in the germline V gene. Unmatched junction bases numbered 12, after V lost 6 bases and J lost 5 bases. The CDR3 consists of 15 residues. CDR3 DNA sequence: TGCAGCGTGGGTGGCGGACAGGGCAAGGACAATGAGCAGTTCTTC. Residues: CSVGGGQGKDNEQFF.

The CDR3 DNA reads as TGCGCCAGCAGCCGCCGGGACAGGGCTGAAAAACTGTTTTTT. Encoded protein: CASSRRDRAEKLFF. The V call is TRBV4-1, the J call TRBJ1-4, with 9 bases aligning to TRBD1. Germline loops: CDR1 MGHRA, CDR2 YSYEKL. This CDR3 is 14 amino acids long. V was pared by 4 bases and J by 7 bases, with 4 bases of the junction left unmatched.

V gene TRBV4-3 combines with J gene TRBJ2-1; D not resolved. Germline V gene data show CDR1 as LGHNA and CDR2 as YSLEER. V was trimmed by 3 bases and J by 3 bases, leaving 21 bases between them. The CDR3 has 18 amino acids. CDR3 in amino acids: CASSHGPLRSAIYNEQFF. The CDR3 DNA reads as TGCGCCAGCAGCCACGGTCCTCTTCGGTCCGCGATCTACAATGAGCAGTTCTTC.

V is TRBV20-1 and J is TRBJ2-1; a weak D match, TRBD2 (5 bases). The CDR3 spans 11 residues. CDR1 DFQATT and CDR2 SNEGSKA come from the germline V gene (reference sequence). Trimming removed 5 bases from V and 13 bases from J, with 15 bases in between. CDR3 DNA: TGCAGTGCTCTCTCTAGCATTCTCCAGTTCTTC. It is translated as CSALSSILQFF.

This CDR3 is CASSPPSGTGGSEAFF. The CDR3 region has the DNA TGTGCCAGTAGTCCACCCTCCGGGACAGGGGGGTCTGAAGCTTTCTTT. The chain recombines TRBV19 with TRBJ1-1, with 11 bases that match TRBD1. The V gene's germline CDR1 is LNHDA and CDR2 SQIVND (reference sequence). V was clipped by 5 bases and J by 6 bases; unmatched bases: 11. CDR3 length: 16 amino acids. The entire variable domain, with the rest obtained from reference TRBV19 and TRBJ1-1, is as follows: DGGITQSPKYLFRKEGQNVTLSCEQNLNHDAMYWYRQDPGQGLRLIYYSQIVNDFQKGDIAEGYSVSREKKESFPLTVTSAQKNPTAFYLCASSPPSGTGGSEAFFGQGTRLTVV.

The chain uses TRBV3-1 (or the pseudogene TRBV3-2) and TRBJ2-5, with a tentative D call TRBD2 (6 bases). This CDR3 has 14 residues. Germline CDR1 reads LGHDT; CDR2 reads YNNKEL (reference sequence). The V gene lost 5 bases and the J gene lost 2 bases, with 12 bases spanning the gap. This CDR3 reads CASSVRDFQETQYF. CDR3 sequence (DNA): TGTGCCAGCAGCGTTCGGGACTTTCAAGAGACCCAGTACTTC.

The V gene is TRBV19, the J gene TRBJ1-2; D remains ambiguous. The V gene's germline CDR1 is LNHDA and CDR2 SQIVND (reference sequence). The V and J ends lost 1 base and 8 bases respectively, with 14 bases between them. This CDR3 has 14 residues. In nucleotides, the CDR3 is TGTGCCAGTAGTATAGTCGCGGGTTTAGAGGGCTACACCTTC. Encoded protein: CASSIVAGLEGYTF.